This T cell receptor beta chain stems from a study of blood T cells in healthy people across ages. Germline CDR1 is MGHRA and CDR2 is YSYEKL. The CDR3 is made up of 15 amino acids. Together with a sample-barcoded 5' primer, a J-beta primer mix was included in a second PCR lasting about 7 to 12 cycles. Sequencing of every sample gave 2.5 million or more CDR3-containing paired-end reads. MiXCR, run by TCRdb on the 5' RACE reads, gives a single entry per CDR3 protein. Of 660,000 or so distinct CDR3 sequences listed, 58% are singletons. Roughly 9.8 milliliters of peripheral blood were drawn from each donor.

V is TRBV4-1 and J is TRBJ2-1; 8 nucleotides line up with TRBD1. The J call is uncertain, as TRBJ2-7 better fits the DNA end. Sequencing was carried out using blood. The receptor's source is a man aged 55 to 70 in good health. CDR3 nucleotides: TGCGCCAGCAGCCAAGGGCGGACAGGGTACAATGAGCAGTACTTC. It translates to CASSQGRTGYNEQYF.